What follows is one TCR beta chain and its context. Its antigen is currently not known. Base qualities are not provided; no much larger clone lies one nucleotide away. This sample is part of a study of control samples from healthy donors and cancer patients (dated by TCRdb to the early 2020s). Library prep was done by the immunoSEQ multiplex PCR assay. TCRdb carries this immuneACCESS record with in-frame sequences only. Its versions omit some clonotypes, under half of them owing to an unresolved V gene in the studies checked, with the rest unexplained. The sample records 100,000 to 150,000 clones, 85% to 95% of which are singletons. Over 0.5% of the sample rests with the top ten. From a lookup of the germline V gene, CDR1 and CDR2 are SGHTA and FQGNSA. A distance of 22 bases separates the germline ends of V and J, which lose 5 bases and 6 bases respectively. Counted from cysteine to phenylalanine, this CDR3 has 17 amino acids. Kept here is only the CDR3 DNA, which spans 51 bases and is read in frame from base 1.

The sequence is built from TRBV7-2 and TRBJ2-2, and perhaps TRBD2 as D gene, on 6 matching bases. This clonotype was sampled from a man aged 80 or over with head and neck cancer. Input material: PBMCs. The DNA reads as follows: TGTGCCAGCAGCCAACCTCCCCGTGGGACTTCACCCGGGGAGCTGTTTTTT. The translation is CASSQPPRGTSPGELFF.